This section outlines one T cell receptor beta chain sequence together with its context. The entry originates in a study of blood T cell repertoires in COVID-19. Whole-study context: Acute and convalescent COVID-19 samples came from the United States, Italy and Spain. Sample material is recorded as cDNA or gDNA derived from T cells, B-cell-depleted T cells, or PBMCs.

As originally analysed: Amplified reference gene primers provided the basis for estimating nucleated cell counts. TCRdb's copy holds only in-frame clones and misses some; the assay was immunoSEQ multiplex PCR. Clone size and the V and J calls come from that table; the DNA yielded D and trimming. The top ten clones hold around 7.1% of a sample with just under 20,000 clones, 70% to 90% of them seen once. This TCR derives from a human donor with active COVID-19. The donor label of this sample is uncertain. The sequenced sample was peripheral blood.

This chain's CDR3 is CASSDGQGATNEKLFF. The DNA for the CDR3 is TGTGCCAGCAGCGATGGACAGGGGGCAACTAATGAAAAACTGTTTTTT. V and J are TRBV11-1 and TRBJ1-4; 10 bases are shared with TRBD1. CDR3 length: 16 amino acids. Germline CDR1 is SGHAT and CDR2 is FQDESV (reference sequence). The ends lost 5 bases at V and 0 bases at J; junction bases unmatched: 3.